One T cell receptor (beta chain) is described in this entry. The antigen remains undetermined. The V end was cut by 2 bases, the J end by 9 bases, with 14 bases between. Germline V gene sequence: CDR1 MNHEY, CDR2 SVGAGI. The CDR3 contains 14 residues. The record originates from a study of cytotoxic CD8 clonotypes in ibrutinib-treated CLL. Whole-study context: After median around six years, roughly 14 stayed in remission, some 12 progressed; responses roughly 25 partial, 2 complete.

PBMCs that had been cryopreserved were the source of roughly 2 micrograms of genomic DNA for TCR beta libraries. Sequencing was performed with immunoSEQ multiplex PCR; in TCRdb, only in-frame clones are kept and a portion is missing. The sample comprises 50,000 to 60,000 clones, around four fifths of which are singletons, and roughly 22% rests with the top ten. Study conclusions and caveats: Sample timing was unmatched between remission and later-progressing patients; lymph nodes unstudied. Among the clonotypes, public ones were uncommon and contracted or held stable on treatment.

The specimen was PBMCs, collected after 24 months of ibrutinib treatment. The source of this sequence is a human donor with chronic lymphocytic leukemia. V is TRBV6-5 and J is TRBJ2-1; weak D call: TRBD2 (6 bases). The chain's CDR3 is CASSYRESAPEQFF. CDR3 bases: TGTGCCAGCAGTTACCGGGAGTCGGCACCTGAGCAGTTCTTC.